This T cell receptor beta chain was profiled in a study of immune heterogeneity within non-small cell lung tumors. The template for each sample was roughly 650 ng of genomic DNA, which had been extracted from bulk tumor tissue. From each primary tumor, several far-apart biopsies were obtained during surgery. Curative surgery was undertaken by patients, who had untreated, newly diagnosed non-small cell lung cancer. Having surgery with curative intent, the donors were patients newly diagnosed with non-small cell lung cancer. Findings and caveats of the study: Individual patients largely had distinct high-frequency T-cell receptor beta clonotypes from one another. Identical dominant CDR3 beta clonotypes recurred across a patient's tumor sites, together with site-unique high-frequency clones.

Deletions cut 3 bases from V and 1 base from J, with 13 bases between. The CDR3 is 15 amino acids. Germline CDR1 LNHDA, CDR2 SQIVND (reference sequence). As regards this clonotype: Antigen: not known. A clone one base away is much larger, so this may be a read error.

Multiplex PCR relied on 32 V and 13 J primers to amplify TCR beta CDR3. MiXCR, applied by TCRdb to the multiplex PCR reads, yields one record per CDR3 protein. The sample lists about 10,000 distinct CDR3 sequences, approximately 26% occurring once. Sample: lung tumor tissue. The V call is TRBV19, the J call TRBJ2-7; a weak D match, TRBD1 (5 bases). This sequence originates from a woman between 45 and 60 years old with non-small cell lung cancer. The CDR3, as DNA: TGTGCCAGTAGTATTTCGGTACAGGTTTCCTACGAGCAGTACTTC. The encoded protein is CASSISVQVSYEQYF.